This T cell receptor beta chain originates from a study of blood T cell repertoires in COVID-19. The method was immunoSEQ multiplex PCR; TCRdb's version includes in-frame clones alone and lacks a portion of them. Here the sample spans just under 350,000 clones, about four fifths being singletons. This CDR3 is 15 amino acids long. Germline-derived CDR1 and CDR2 are SQVTM and ANQGSEA. V was trimmed by 1 base and J by 6 bases, leaving 17 bases between them. The sample was peripheral blood. This TCR derives from a man aged 25 to 40 with active or convalescent COVID-19. The V call is TRBV29-1, the J call TRBJ2-3, with a tentative D call TRBD2 (6 bases). CDR3 residues: CSVEVGAGNQDTQYF. CDR3 DNA: TGCAGCGTTGAAGTCGGAGCGGGCAACCAGGATACGCAGTATTTT.